Shown below are 9 T cell receptor beta chains from a single sample sequenced in a study of blood T cell repertoires in COVID-19. The data were produced by immunoSEQ multiplex PCR, yet TCRdb's version contains in-frame clones alone and is incomplete. The sample has around 470,000 clones, nearly 90% seen once. The specimen sequenced was peripheral blood. All receptors come from a man aged 18 to 30 with COVID-19, enrolled during active disease.

The genes are TRBV18 and TRBJ2-1, with TRBD1 matching over 7 bases. Losses at the gene ends were 4 bases for V and 0 bases for J; bases not matched to a gene: 3. Germline V CDR1 and CDR2: KGHSH, LQKENI. CDR3 length: 15 residues. The CDR3 is CASSLGQSSYNEQFF. The CDR3 DNA follows: TGTGCCAGCTCACTGGGACAGAGCTCCTACAATGAGCAGTTCTTC.

This chain uses TRBV29-1 with TRBJ1-2; 10 bases agree with TRBD1. The V gene's germline CDR1 is SQVTM and CDR2 ANQGSEA. The ends lost 6 bases at V and 5 bases at J; junction bases unmatched: 9. CDR3 length: 14 residues. The CDR3 loop is CSVGTGTGAYGYTF. The DNA of the CDR3 is TGCAGCGTCGGGACCGGGACAGGGGCATATGGCTACACCTTC.

The rearrangement uses TRBV5-1 and TRBJ2-5, with a weak D call TRBD2 (7 bases). Germline-derived CDR1 and CDR2 are SGHRS and YFSETQ. V was pared by 0 bases and J by 10 bases, with 19 bases between. The CDR3 runs 15 residues. This CDR3 reads CASSLGLGGAQDQYF. For the CDR3, the DNA is TGCGCCAGCAGCTTGGGCCTTGGGGGGGCGCAAGACCAGTACTTC.

This sequence joins TRBV5-4 and TRBJ2-7, with D possibly being TRBD2 (5 bases). The CDR3 length is 14 residues. V lost 2 bases to trimming and J lost 3 bases, with 12 bases between them. CDR1 and CDR2 (germline): SGHNT, YYREEE (reference sequence). The CDR3 sequence is CASSFPGSDYEQYF. CDR3 nucleotide sequence: TGTGCCAGCAGCTTTCCGGGATCCGACTACGAGCAGTACTTC.

J is TRBJ2-3 and V is TRBV27, with TRBD2 identical over 14 bases. The germline gives CDR1 MNHEY, CDR2 SMNVEV (reference sequence). The ends lost 10 bases at V and 6 bases at J; junction bases unmatched: 3. The CDR3 has 13 residues. CDR3 DNA: TGTGCCACAAGACTAGCGGGAGGGGATACGCAGTATTTT. Translation: CATRLAGGDTQYF.

The chain has TRBV5-1 and TRBJ2-5, with 8 bases that match TRBD2. The CDR3 has 15 residues. Germline V gene data show CDR1 as SGHRS and CDR2 as YFSETQ. The trim removed 4 bases at V and 5 bases at J, leaving 10 bases unmatched. The CDR3 DNA is TGCGCCAGCAGCATAGCCGGGACTAGTCGGGAGACCCAGTACTTC. It is translated as CASSIAGTSRETQYF.

The rearrangement uses TRBV10-2 and TRBJ2-2, with D possibly TRBD2 on 7 matching bases. V was trimmed by 2 bases and J by 4 bases, leaving 14 bases between them. CDR3 length equals 16 residues. The germline gives CDR1 WSHSY, CDR2 SAAADI. CDR3 in amino acids: CASSEAWGGRTGELFF. The CDR3 nucleotides are TGCGCCAGCAGTGAGGCGTGGGGGGGCCGCACCGGGGAGCTGTTTTTT.

The chain links TRBV10-3 to TRBJ1-6, with 7 bases matching TRBD1. In germline, CDR1 is ENHRY, CDR2 SYGVKD. Losses at the gene ends were 2 bases for V and 6 bases for J; bases not matched to a gene: 1. The CDR3 runs to 14 residues. The CDR3 loop reads CAISEGDSNSPLHF. The DNA of the CDR3 is TGTGCCATCAGTGAGGGGGACAGTAATTCACCCCTCCACTTT.

CDR3 sequence: CASSLTGSGGETQYF. CDR3 nucleotides: TGTGCCAGCAGCTTGACAGGGAGTGGGGGGGAGACCCAGTACTTC. This sequence joins TRBV6-4 and TRBJ2-5; TRBD1 is a possible D gene (7 bases). The germline V gene has CDR1 MRHNA and CDR2 SNTAGT. The CDR3 runs to 15 residues. V shed 6 bases and J shed 5 bases, with 19 bases lying between them.